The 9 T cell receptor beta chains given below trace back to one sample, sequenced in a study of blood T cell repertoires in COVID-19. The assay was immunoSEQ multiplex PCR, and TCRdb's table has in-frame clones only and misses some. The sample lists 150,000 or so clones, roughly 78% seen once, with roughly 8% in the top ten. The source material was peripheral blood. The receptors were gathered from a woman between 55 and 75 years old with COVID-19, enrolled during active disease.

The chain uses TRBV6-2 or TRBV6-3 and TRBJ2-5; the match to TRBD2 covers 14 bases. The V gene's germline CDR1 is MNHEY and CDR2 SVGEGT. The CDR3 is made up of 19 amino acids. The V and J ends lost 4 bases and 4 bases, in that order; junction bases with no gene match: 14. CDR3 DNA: TGTGCCAGCAGTTCCCTGACTAGCGGGAGGGTGGGAGAGAGAGAGACCCAGTACTTC. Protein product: CASSSLTSGRVGERETQYF.

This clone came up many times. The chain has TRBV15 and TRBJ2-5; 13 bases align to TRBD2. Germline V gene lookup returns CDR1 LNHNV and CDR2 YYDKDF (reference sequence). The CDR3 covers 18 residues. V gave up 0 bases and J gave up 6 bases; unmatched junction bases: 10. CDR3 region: CATSRDRTSGGPRQTQYF. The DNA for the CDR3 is TGTGCCACCAGCAGAGATAGGACTAGCGGGGGTCCCAGGCAGACCCAGTACTTC.

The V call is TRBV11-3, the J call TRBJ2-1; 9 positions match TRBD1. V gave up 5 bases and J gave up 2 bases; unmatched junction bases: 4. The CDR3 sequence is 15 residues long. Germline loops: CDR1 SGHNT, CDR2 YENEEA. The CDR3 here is CASSADRGTYNEQFF. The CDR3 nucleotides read TGTGCCAGCAGCGCGGACAGGGGCACCTACAATGAGCAGTTCTTC.

This chain's CDR3 is CAISDVQGGDTEAFF. The CDR3 DNA is TGTGCCATCAGTGATGTCCAGGGTGGAGATACTGAAGCTTTCTTT. J is TRBJ1-1 and V is TRBV10-3; the D gene is possibly TRBD1 (5 bases). Germline loops: CDR1 ENHRY, CDR2 SYGVKD. Trimming left V 3 bases short and J 5 bases short, with 16 bases between. The CDR3 covers 15 residues.

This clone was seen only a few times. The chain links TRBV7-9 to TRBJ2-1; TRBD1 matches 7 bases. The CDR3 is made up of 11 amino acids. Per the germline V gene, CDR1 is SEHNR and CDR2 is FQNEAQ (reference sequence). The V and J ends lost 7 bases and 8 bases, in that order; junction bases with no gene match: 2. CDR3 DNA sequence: TGTGCCAGCAAGGGGGCCTATGAGCAGTTCTTC. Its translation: CASKGAYEQFF.

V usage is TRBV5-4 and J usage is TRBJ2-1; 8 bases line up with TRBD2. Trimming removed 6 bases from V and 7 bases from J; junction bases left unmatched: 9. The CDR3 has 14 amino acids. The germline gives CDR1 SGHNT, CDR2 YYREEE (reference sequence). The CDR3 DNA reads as TGTGCCAGCACCGGGGGGGGAAGGGGTAATGAGCAGTTCTTC. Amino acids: CASTGGGRGNEQFF.

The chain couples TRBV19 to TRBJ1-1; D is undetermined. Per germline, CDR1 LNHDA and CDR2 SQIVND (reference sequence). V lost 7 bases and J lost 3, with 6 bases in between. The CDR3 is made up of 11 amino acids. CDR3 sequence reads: CASTLHTEAFF. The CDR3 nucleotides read TGTGCCAGTACCCTCCACACTGAAGCTTTCTTT.

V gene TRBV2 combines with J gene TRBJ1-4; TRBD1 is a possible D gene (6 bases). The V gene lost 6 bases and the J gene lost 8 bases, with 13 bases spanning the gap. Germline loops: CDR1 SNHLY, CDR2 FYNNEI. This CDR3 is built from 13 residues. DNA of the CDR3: TGTGCCAGCAGGGCGGACAGACCAGAAAAACTGTTTTTT. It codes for CASRADRPEKLFF.

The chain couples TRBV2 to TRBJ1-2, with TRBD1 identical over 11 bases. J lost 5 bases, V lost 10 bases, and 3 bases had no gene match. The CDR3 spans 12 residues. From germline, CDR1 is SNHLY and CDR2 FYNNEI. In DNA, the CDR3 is TGTGCCATTGGGGACAGGGGGTATGGCTACACCTTC. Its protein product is CAIGDRGYGYTF.